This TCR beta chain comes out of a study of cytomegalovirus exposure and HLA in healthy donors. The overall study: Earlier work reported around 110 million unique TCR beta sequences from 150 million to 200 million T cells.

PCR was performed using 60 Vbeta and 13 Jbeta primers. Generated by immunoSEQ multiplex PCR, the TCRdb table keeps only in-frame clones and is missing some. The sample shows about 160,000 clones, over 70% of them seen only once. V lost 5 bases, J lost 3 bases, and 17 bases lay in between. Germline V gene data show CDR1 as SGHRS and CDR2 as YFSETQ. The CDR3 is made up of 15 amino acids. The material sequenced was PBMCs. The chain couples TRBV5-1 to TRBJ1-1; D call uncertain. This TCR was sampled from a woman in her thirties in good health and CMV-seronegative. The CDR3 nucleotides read TGCGCCAGCAGGCCCACCCATGCGAGGGACACTGAAGCTTTCTTT. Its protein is CASRPTHARDTEAFF.